This TCR beta chain came from a study of Ad26.COV2.S vaccination and SARS-CoV-2 variants. This sample's treatment: approximately 18 received Ad26.COV2.S at low or high dose, single or two shots; a few received placebo; per-sample allocation not given. Sampling occurred on day 63 after the first vaccine or placebo injection. Germline V lookup: CDR1 MRHNA, CDR2 SNTAGT. There are 16 residues in the CDR3. V lost 5 bases and J lost 4; bases outside the gene matches: 11. TCRdb keeps only in-frame clones here, not all; method: immunoSEQ multiplex PCR. The table records around 400,000 clones, approximately 90% of them present only once.

The V and J genes are TRBV6-4 and TRBJ2-7, with 10 nucleotides matching TRBD2. The material was peripheral blood, obtained in a trial of Ad26.COV2.S vaccine versus placebo. The receptor was derived from a person between 18 and 60 years old who received the Ad26.COV2.S COVID-19 vaccine or a placebo. The CDR3 spells CASSKGAGGPEYEQYF. The CDR3 bases are TGTGCCAGCAGTAAAGGAGCGGGAGGGCCGGAATACGAGCAGTACTTC.